One and the same sample provided the 18 T cell receptor beta chains below, sequenced in a study of T cell responses to AZD1222 COVID-19 vaccine. Some clones are missing from TCRdb's copy, which holds only in-frame ones; the method was immunoSEQ multiplex PCR. Of 170,000 or so clones listed, about nine tenths are singletons. Sample: peripheral blood, taken on day 0 of AZD1222 vaccination. The receptor set was obtained from an adult in good health.

This chain joins TRBV19 and TRBJ1-2; 8 nucleotides agree with TRBD1. CDR1 and CDR2 from the germline V gene are LNHDA and SQIVND (reference sequence). This CDR3 region has 15 residues. V lost 2 bases and J lost 5; bases outside the gene matches: 7. Here the CDR3 DNA reads TGTGCCAGTAGTATACTGCTACAGGGGGTGTATGGCTACACCTTC. The encoded protein is CASSILLQGVYGYTF.

This chain links TRBV2 with TRBJ2-3; 8 positions match TRBD2. Germline CDR1 and CDR2: SNHLY and FYNNEI. CDR3 length: 16 amino acids. V shed 2 bases, J shed 5 bases, and the junction held 9 bases outside the gene matches. CDR3 residues: CASSEPRAGVIDTQYF. Written as DNA, the CDR3 is TGTGCCAGCAGTGAACCCAGAGCGGGAGTAATAGATACGCAGTATTTT.

The chain links TRBV19 to TRBJ2-2; no clear D gene. This CDR3 comprises 11 residues. The ends were cut back, 7 bases at V and 7 bases at J, with 7 bases in the middle. The V gene's germline CDR1 is LNHDA and CDR2 SQIVND (reference sequence). The CDR3 here is CASIGLGELFF. The CDR3 DNA reads as TGTGCCAGTATCGGCCTCGGGGAGCTGTTTTTT.

This chain joins TRBV3-1 (or the pseudogene TRBV3-2) and TRBJ2-7, with 9 nucleotides matching TRBD2. The J segment lost 5 bases and the V segment lost 0 bases, leaving 8 bases of the junction unmatched. Germline lookup yields CDR1 LGHDT and CDR2 YNNKEL (reference sequence). The CDR3 totals 16 residues. The CDR3 sequence is CASSQDLAGPRDEQYF. DNA of the CDR3: TGTGCCAGCAGCCAAGACCTAGCGGGACCTAGAGACGAGCAGTACTTC.

The genes are TRBV6-5 and TRBJ1-1; D unclear. Germline loops: CDR1 MNHEY, CDR2 SVGAGI. Trimming took 2 bases from V and 1 from J, leaving 11 bases between them. This CDR3 is 15 amino acids long. The CDR3 coding sequence is TGTGCCAGCAGTTACGAACCAACACGGAACACTGAAGCTTTCTTT. Protein: CASSYEPTRNTEAFF.

DNA for the CDR3: TGTGCCAGTAGTATATTCCGGGACAGGGAAGAGACCCAGTACTTC. Protein product: CASSIFRDREETQYF. The J gene is TRBJ2-5, the V gene TRBV19, with 9 bases fitting TRBD1. CDR1 is LNHDA and CDR2 is SQIVND in the germline V gene (reference sequence). Trimming at V came to 2 bases and at J to 3 bases, leaving 4 bases not matched to a gene. The length of the CDR3 is 15 residues.

V gene TRBV15 combines with J gene TRBJ1-5; no reliable D call. Germline CDR1 and CDR2: LNHNV and YYDKDF (reference sequence). V was clipped by 0 bases and J by 11 bases, with 14 bases between them. The CDR3 is 14 amino acids. The CDR3 sequence is CATSRDRVAPTQHF. DNA for the CDR3: TGTGCCACCAGCAGAGATCGCGTCGCACCAACCCAGCATTTT.

This clone was detected only once. This rearrangement joins TRBV18 to TRBJ1-3; perhaps TRBD1 as D (5 bases). The V end lost 3 bases, the J end lost 8 bases, and 17 bases lay between the germline ends. CDR1 and CDR2 from the germline V gene are KGHSH and LQKENI. The CDR3 is made up of 15 amino acids. CDR3 nucleotides: TGTGCCAGCTCACCTCAGGGATCTCCCGGGCACACCATATATTTT. It specifies CASSPQGSPGHTIYF.

The rearrangement uses TRBV9 and TRBJ2-4; D unresolved. The CDR3 is 13 amino acids. The germline CDR1 and CDR2 sequences are SGDLS and YYNGEE. Between the trimmed V and J ends, which lost 0 bases and 3 bases, there was a span of 4 bases. For the CDR3, the DNA is TGTGCCAGCAGCGTAGAGGGCAAAAACATTCAGTACTTC. Translation: CASSVEGKNIQYF. Full variable domain (missing parts from reference TRBV9 and TRBJ2-4): DSGVTQTPKHLITATGQRVTLRCSPRSGDLSVYWYQQSLDQGLQFLIQYYNGEERAKGNILERFSAQQFPDLHSELNLSSLELGDSALYFCASSVEGKNIQYFGAGTRLSVL.

The gene calls are TRBV7-2 and TRBJ1-1; D unclear. The CDR3 spans 13 residues. Trimming shortened V by 1 base and J by 4 bases, and 7 bases separated the two germline ends. Germline-derived CDR1 and CDR2 are SGHTA and FQGNSA. CDR3 in DNA: TGTGCCAGCAGCTTAGGGGGTGGCACTGAAGCTTTCTTT. It codes for CASSLGGGTEAFF. The variable domain in full, completed from reference TRBV7-2 and TRBJ1-1, reads GAGVSQSPSNKVTEKGKDVELRCDPISGHTALYWYRQSLGQGLEFLIYFQGNSAPDKSGLPSDRFSAERTGGSVSTLTIQRTQQEDSAVYLCASSLGGGTEAFFGQGTRLTVV.

The sample holds one count of this clone. The chain employs TRBV4-1 and TRBJ2-3; TRBD2 aligns across 10 bases. The ends lost 1 base at V and 9 bases at J; junction bases unmatched: 13. CDR1 and CDR2 (germline): MGHRA, YSYEKL. This CDR3 is built from 17 residues. CDR3 in DNA: TGCGCCAGCAGCCAAGTCTTAGCGGGAGGCGAGAAAATAACGCAGTATTTT. Its translation: CASSQVLAGGEKITQYF.

This clone was detected a few times. V usage is TRBV24-1 and J usage is TRBJ1-3, with TRBD1 as a possible D gene (5 bases). The CDR3 totals 17 residues. V was pared by 6 bases and J by 0 bases, with 17 bases between. Germline CDR1 reads KGHDR; CDR2 reads SFDVKD. The CDR3 protein is CATSPGPRAPSGNTIYF. CDR3 nucleotides: TGTGCCACCAGTCCCGGACCCAGGGCACCCTCTGGAAACACCATATATTTT.

The V gene is TRBV28, the J gene TRBJ1-5; possibly TRBD1 for D (5 bases). The length of the CDR3 is 12 residues. CDR1 is MDHEN and CDR2 is SYDVKM in the germline V gene. Trimming took 9 bases from V and 8 from J, leaving 14 bases between them. In DNA, the CDR3 is TGTGCCAGTAAGGGGTACGAGGAGCCCCAGCATTTT. This encodes CASKGYEEPQHF.

The genes are TRBV10-1 and TRBJ2-5; no clear D. Germline loops: CDR1 WNHNN, CDR2 SYGVQD (reference sequence). Between the trimmed V and J ends, which lost 0 bases and 4 bases, there was a span of 12 bases. The CDR3 runs 15 residues. The CDR3 loop is CASSESGPPGETQYF. CDR3 in DNA: TGCGCCAGCAGTGAGTCAGGGCCCCCGGGAGAGACCCAGTACTTC.

This sequence joins TRBV28 and TRBJ1-4; D perhaps matches TRBD1 (5 bases). Trimming removed 3 bases at V and 13 bases at J, with 18 bases between. The CDR3 loop spans 14 amino acids. CDR1 MDHEN and CDR2 SYDVKM come from the germline V gene. The chain's CDR3 is CASSFESGGKRLFF. The DNA for the CDR3 is TGTGCCAGCAGTTTTGAGAGCGGGGGAAAGAGACTGTTTTTT.

The rearrangement links TRBV25-1 to TRBJ2-4; D is uncertain. The CDR3 is 16 residues long. The V gene lost 1 base and the J gene lost 0 bases, with 10 bases spanning the gap. Germline lookup yields CDR1 MGHDK and CDR2 SYGVNS. The CDR3 region has the DNA TGTGCCAGCAGTGAATCAGGCTCAATAGCCAAAAACATTCAGTACTTC. Its protein product is CASSESGSIAKNIQYF. Combining the CDR3 with reference TRBV25-1 and TRBJ2-4 gives the whole variable domain EADIYQTPRYLVIGTGKKITLECSQTMGHDKMYWYQQDPGMELHLIHYSYGVNSTEKGDLSSESTVSRIRTEHFPLTLESARPSHTSQYLCASSESGSIAKNIQYFGAGTRLSVL.

The J gene is TRBJ2-7, the V gene TRBV5-1, with TRBD2 identical over 10 bases. Germline CDR1 reads SGHRS; CDR2 reads YFSETQ. The CDR3 has 17 amino acids. J gave up 9 bases and V 0 bases, and 15 bases lay outside the gene matches. The CDR3: CASSLAPSGRSRGGQYF. CDR3 bases: TGCGCCAGCAGCTTGGCCCCTAGCGGGAGAAGTCGGGGAGGGCAGTACTTC.

The gene calls are TRBV28 and TRBJ1-1, with 8 bases identical to TRBD1. Germline V gene sequence: CDR1 MDHEN, CDR2 SYDVKM. Germline trimming cut 5 bases from V and 1 base from J; bases unmatched to any gene: 6. This CDR3 comprises 15 residues. CDR3 coding DNA: TGTGCCAGCAGTCCCGGGACAGGTCGGAACACTGAAGCTTTCTTT. As protein: CASSPGTGRNTEAFF.